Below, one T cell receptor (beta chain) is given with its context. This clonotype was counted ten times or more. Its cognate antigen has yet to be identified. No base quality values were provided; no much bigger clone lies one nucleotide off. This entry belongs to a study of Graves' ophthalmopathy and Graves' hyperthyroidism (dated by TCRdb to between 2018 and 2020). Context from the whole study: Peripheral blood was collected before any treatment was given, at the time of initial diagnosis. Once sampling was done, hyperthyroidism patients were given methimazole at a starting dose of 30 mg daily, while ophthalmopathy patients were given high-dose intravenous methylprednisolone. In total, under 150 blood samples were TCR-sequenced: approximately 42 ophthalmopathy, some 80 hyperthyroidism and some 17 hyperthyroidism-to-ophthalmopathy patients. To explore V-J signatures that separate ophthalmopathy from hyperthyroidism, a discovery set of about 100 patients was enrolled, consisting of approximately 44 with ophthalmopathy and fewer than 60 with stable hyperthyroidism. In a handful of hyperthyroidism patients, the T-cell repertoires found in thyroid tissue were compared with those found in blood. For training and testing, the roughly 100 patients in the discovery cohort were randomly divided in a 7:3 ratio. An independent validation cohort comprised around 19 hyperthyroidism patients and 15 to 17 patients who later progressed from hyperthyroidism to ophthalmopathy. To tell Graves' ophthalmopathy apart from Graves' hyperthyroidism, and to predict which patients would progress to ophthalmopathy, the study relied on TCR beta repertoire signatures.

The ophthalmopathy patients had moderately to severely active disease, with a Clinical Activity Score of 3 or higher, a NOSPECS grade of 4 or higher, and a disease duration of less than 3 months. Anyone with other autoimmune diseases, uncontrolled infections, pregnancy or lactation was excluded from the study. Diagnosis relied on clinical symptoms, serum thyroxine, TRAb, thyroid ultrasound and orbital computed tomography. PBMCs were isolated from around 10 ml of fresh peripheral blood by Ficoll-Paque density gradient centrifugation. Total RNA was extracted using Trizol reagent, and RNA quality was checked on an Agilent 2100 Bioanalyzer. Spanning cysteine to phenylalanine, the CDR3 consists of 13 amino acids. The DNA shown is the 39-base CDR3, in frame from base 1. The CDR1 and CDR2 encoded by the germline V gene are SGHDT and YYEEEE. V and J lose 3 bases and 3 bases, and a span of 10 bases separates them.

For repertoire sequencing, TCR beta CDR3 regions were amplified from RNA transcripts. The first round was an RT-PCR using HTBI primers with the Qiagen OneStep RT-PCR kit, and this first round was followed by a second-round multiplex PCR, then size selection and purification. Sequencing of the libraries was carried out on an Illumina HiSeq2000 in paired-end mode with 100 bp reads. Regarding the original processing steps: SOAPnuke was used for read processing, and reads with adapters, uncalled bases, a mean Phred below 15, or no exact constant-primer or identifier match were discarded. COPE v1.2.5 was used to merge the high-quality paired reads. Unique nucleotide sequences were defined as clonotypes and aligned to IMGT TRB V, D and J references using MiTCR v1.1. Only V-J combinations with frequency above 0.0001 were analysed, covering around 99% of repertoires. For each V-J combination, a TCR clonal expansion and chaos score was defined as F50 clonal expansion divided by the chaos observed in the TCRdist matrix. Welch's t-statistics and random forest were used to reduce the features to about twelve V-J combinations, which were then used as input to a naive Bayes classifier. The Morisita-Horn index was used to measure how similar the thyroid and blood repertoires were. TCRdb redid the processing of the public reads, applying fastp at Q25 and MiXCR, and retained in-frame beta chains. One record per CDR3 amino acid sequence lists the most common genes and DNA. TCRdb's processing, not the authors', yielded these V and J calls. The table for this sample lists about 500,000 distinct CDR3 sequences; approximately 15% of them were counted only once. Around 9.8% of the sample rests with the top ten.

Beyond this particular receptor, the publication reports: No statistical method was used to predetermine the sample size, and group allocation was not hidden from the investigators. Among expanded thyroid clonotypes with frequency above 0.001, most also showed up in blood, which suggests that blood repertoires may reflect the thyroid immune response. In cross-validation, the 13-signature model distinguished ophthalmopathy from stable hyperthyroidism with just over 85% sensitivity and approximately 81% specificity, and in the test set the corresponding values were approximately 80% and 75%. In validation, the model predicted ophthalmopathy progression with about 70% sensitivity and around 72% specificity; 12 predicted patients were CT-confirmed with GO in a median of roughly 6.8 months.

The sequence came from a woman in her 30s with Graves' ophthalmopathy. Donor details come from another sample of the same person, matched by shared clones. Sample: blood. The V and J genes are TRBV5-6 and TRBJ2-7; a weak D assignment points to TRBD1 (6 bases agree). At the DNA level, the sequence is TGTGCCAGCAGCTCGGTAGGGGGCTACGAGCAGTACTTC. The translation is CASSSVGGYEQYF.